The 27 T cell receptor beta chains listed next were all sequenced from one sample in a study of blood T cell repertoires in COVID-19. Sequencing used immunoSEQ multiplex PCR; TCRdb keeps in-frame clones, though not all of them. The repertoire consists of some 170,000 clones, with around nine tenths occurring once and the leading ten covering roughly a sixth. The sequencing sample was made of peripheral blood. The receptors shown here come from a man aged 55 to 69 with active or convalescent COVID-19.

The chain employs TRBV5-1 and TRBJ1-1, with D maybe TRBD1 (5 bases). The CDR3 has 13 residues. The germline gives CDR1 SGHRS, CDR2 YFSETQ. With 0 bases removed from V and 3 bases from J, the gap between germline ends came to 6 bases. In DNA, the CDR3 is TGCGCCAGCAGCTTGGTAGGGGACACTGAAGCTTTCTTT. Translating it yields CASSLVGDTEAFF.

This clone was seen a single time. The V gene is TRBV10-1, the J gene TRBJ1-1; D is ambiguous. Germline V gene data show CDR1 as WNHNN and CDR2 as SYGVQD (reference sequence). Deletions cut 5 bases from V and 0 bases from J, with 7 bases between. This CDR3 comprises 13 residues. The DNA of the CDR3 is TGCGCCAGCAGTTCCCAGGTGAACACTGAAGCTTTCTTT. This sequence encodes CASSSQVNTEAFF.

The V and J genes are TRBV11-2 and TRBJ1-2; D might be TRBD1 (5 bases). Germline-derived CDR1 and CDR2 are SGHAT and FQNNGV. The CDR3 totals 14 residues. Trimming removed 2 bases at V and 7 bases at J, with 14 bases between. The CDR3: CASSLRGGDPGYTF. CDR3 sequence (DNA): TGTGCCAGCAGCTTACGGGGCGGGGACCCTGGCTACACCTTC.

The V call is TRBV19, the J call TRBJ2-3, with 8 bases matching TRBD2. In germline, CDR1 is LNHDA, CDR2 SQIVND (reference sequence). The CDR3 sequence is 17 residues long. J lost 0 bases, V lost 3 bases, and 8 bases had no gene match. Here the CDR3 reads CASSMRGAGTSTDTQYF. The CDR3, as DNA: TGTGCCAGTAGTATGCGGGGGGCAGGGACTAGCACAGATACGCAGTATTTT.

The V call is TRBV6-2 or TRBV6-3, the J call TRBJ2-7; D possibly corresponds to TRBD2 (6 bases). Trimming removed 2 bases from V and 5 bases from J, with 16 bases in between. The CDR3 loop spans 15 amino acids. The germline gives CDR1 MNHEY, CDR2 SVGEGT. CDR3 sequence (DNA): TGTGCCAGCAGTTACGGCGGGGCCACCCTGGACGAGCAGTACTTC. This encodes CASSYGGATLDEQYF.

V usage is TRBV7-8 and J usage is TRBJ1-1, with unresolved D. Germline CDR1 is SGHVS and CDR2 is FQNEAQ. The CDR3 runs to 14 residues. Trimming pared 7 bases from V and 1 base from J, leaving 13 bases between. CDR3 amino acids: CASTPRRGNTEAFF. In DNA, the CDR3 is TGTGCCAGCACCCCGAGGCGGGGGAACACTGAAGCTTTCTTT.

The chain links TRBV7-9 to TRBJ1-2; 8 bases are shared with TRBD1. V gave up 1 base and J gave up 7 bases; unmatched junction bases: 8. Per germline, CDR1 SEHNR and CDR2 FQNEAQ (reference sequence). This CDR3 is 15 amino acids long. The CDR3 spells CASSLVSGGEGGYTF. CDR3 nucleotide sequence: TGTGCCAGCAGCTTAGTATCAGGGGGCGAGGGTGGCTACACCTTC.

This chain links TRBV4-2 with TRBJ2-1; TRBD2 is a possible D gene (6 bases). Germline V gene lookup returns CDR1 LGHNA and CDR2 YNFKEQ. The V end lost 0 bases, the J end lost 7 bases, and 13 bases lay between the germline ends. CDR3 size: 15 residues. The CDR3 here is CASSQDGTDYNEQFF. The DNA for the CDR3 is TGTGCCAGCAGCCAAGACGGGACTGACTATAATGAGCAGTTCTTC.

The chain uses TRBV9 and TRBJ2-3, with a possible D match to TRBD2 (7 bases). CDR3 size: 13 residues. Trimming took 6 bases from V and 2 from J, leaving 10 bases between them. In germline, CDR1 is SGDLS, CDR2 YYNGEE. The CDR3 coding sequence is TGTGCCAGCACCGCGGGGGCCACAGATACGCAGTATTTT. Translation gives CASTAGATDTQYF.

This chain joins TRBV11-3 and TRBJ1-1; TRBD1 might be the D (5 bases). V was shortened by 2 bases and J by 1 base, with 8 bases between the two germline ends. Germline CDR1 SGHNT, CDR2 YENEEA. This CDR3 is 14 amino acids long. The CDR3 DNA reads as TGTGCCAGCAGCTTACAGGGTGCGAACACTGAAGCTTTCTTT. It codes for CASSLQGANTEAFF.

This sequence joins TRBV19 and TRBJ1-3, with a tentative D call TRBD1 (5 bases). With 3 bases removed from V and 2 bases from J, the gap between germline ends came to 8 bases. The CDR3 loop spans 14 amino acids. In germline, CDR1 is LNHDA, CDR2 SQIVND (reference sequence). CDR3 sequence reads: CASSIQGAGNTIYF. CDR3 nucleotides: TGTGCCAGTAGTATCCAGGGCGCTGGAAACACCATATATTTT.

The chain combines TRBV5-8 with TRBJ1-4; D call uncertain. With 0 bases removed from V and 8 bases from J, the gap between germline ends came to 5 bases. CDR3 length equals 12 residues. Germline-derived CDR1 and CDR2 are SGHTS and YDEGEE. CDR3 DNA sequence: TGTGCCAGCAGCTTGGTGAGGGAAAAACTGTTTTTT. Protein product: CASSLVREKLFF.

The rearrangement uses TRBV6-5 and TRBJ1-6, with TRBD1 matching 9 bases. The germline gives CDR1 MNHEY, CDR2 SVGAGI. The junction had 4 bases not matched to a gene; V was cut back by 6 bases and J by 7 bases. The CDR3 consists of 14 residues. The CDR3 is CASSRDRGNSPLHF. The CDR3 DNA is TGTGCCAGCAGCCGCGACAGGGGGAATTCACCCCTCCACTTT.

The chain joins TRBV25-1 to TRBJ1-5; possibly TRBD1 for D (6 bases). This CDR3 region has 16 residues. Germline V lookup: CDR1 MGHDK, CDR2 SYGVNS. The V end lost 5 bases, the J end lost 0 bases, and 14 bases lay between the germline ends. The CDR3 nucleotides are TGTGCCAGCAGTACCGGGACAAGATATAGCAATCAGCCCCAGCATTTT. Translating it yields CASSTGTRYSNQPQHF.

The chain is built from TRBV12-5 and TRBJ2-7, with 11 positions matching TRBD2. The CDR3 consists of 17 residues. The J segment lost 7 bases and the V segment lost 3 bases, leaving 14 bases of the junction unmatched. Per germline, CDR1 LGHNT and CDR2 FRNRAP. CDR3 region: CASGFFITSGSLGEQYF. The CDR3 DNA is TGTGCTAGTGGTTTTTTCATTACTAGCGGGAGTCTGGGGGAGCAGTACTTC. Filled out from reference TRBV12-5 and TRBJ2-7, the complete variable domain reads DARVTQTPRHKVTEMGQEVTMRCQPILGHNTVFWYRQTMMQGLELLAYFRNRAPLDDSGMPKDRFSAEMPDATLATLKIQPSEPRDSAVYFCASGFFITSGSLGEQYFGPGTRLTVT.

This clone was detected only once. The J gene is TRBJ2-2, the V gene TRBV29-1, with D possibly TRBD1 on 6 matching bases. V was shortened by 4 bases and J by 6 bases, with 12 bases between the two germline ends. CDR1 and CDR2 from the germline V gene are SQVTM and ANQGSEA. There are 13 residues in the CDR3. In DNA, the CDR3 is TGCAGCGTTGCCCACAGGGTTTCCGGGGAGCTGTTTTTT. This gives the protein CSVAHRVSGELFF.

The chain uses TRBV5-1 and TRBJ2-7; D possibly corresponds to TRBD1 (5 bases). Looked up from germline, CDR1 is SGHRS and CDR2 is YFSETQ. V shed 0 bases and J shed 4 bases, with 5 bases lying between them. The CDR3 runs to 12 residues. CDR3 region: CASSLEGYEQYF. In DNA, the CDR3 is TGCGCCAGCAGCTTGGAGGGGTACGAGCAGTACTTC.

J is TRBJ2-1 and V is TRBV9; 7 bases map to TRBD2. Trimming at V came to 3 bases and at J to 4 bases, leaving 4 bases not matched to a gene. This CDR3 has 14 amino acids. Germline CDR1 SGDLS, CDR2 YYNGEE. Here the CDR3 reads CASSGFGRYNEQFF. In nucleotides, the CDR3 is TGTGCCAGCAGCGGATTCGGGAGGTACAATGAGCAGTTCTTC.

CDR3 sequence: CASSQSSDWQAKAGNTIYF. Written as DNA, the CDR3 is TGCGCCAGCAGTCAATCATCTGATTGGCAGGCCAAGGCTGGAAACACCATATATTTT. V usage is TRBV23-1 and J usage is TRBJ1-3; no clear D. TRBV23-1 belongs to the ORF category, with a function that is uncertain. The ends were cut back, 0 bases at V and 2 bases at J, with 20 bases in the middle. The CDR3 is made up of 19 amino acids.

The V gene is TRBV5-1, the J gene TRBJ1-2; 9 bases align to TRBD1. Germline CDR1 is SGHRS and CDR2 is YFSETQ. This CDR3 is built from 15 residues. Trimming took 4 bases from V and 3 from J; bases not matched to a gene: 7. The CDR3 here is CASSPGTGIDYGYTF. The CDR3 nucleotides are TGCGCCAGCAGCCCAGGGACAGGGATAGACTATGGCTACACCTTC.

The V and J genes are TRBV29-1 and TRBJ1-1; 7 bases match TRBD1. Unmatched junction bases numbered 12, after V lost 4 bases and J lost 4 bases. The CDR3 is made up of 15 amino acids. The germline CDR1 and CDR2 sequences are SQVTM and ANQGSEA. This CDR3 is CSVAGGRGWATEAFF. The CDR3 nucleotides are TGCAGCGTTGCTGGGGGCAGGGGGTGGGCCACTGAAGCTTTCTTT.

The rearrangement joins TRBV27 to TRBJ1-6; possible D gene TRBD1, 5 bases. The germline gives CDR1 MNHEY, CDR2 SMNVEV (reference sequence). The CDR3 sequence is 17 residues long. The V end was cut by 5 bases, the J end by 7 bases, with 21 bases between. Written as DNA, the CDR3 is TGTGCCAGCAGTCCGTCACCGGGACGGAGGGAGAATTCACCCCTCCACTTT. This translates into CASSPSPGRRENSPLHF.

V usage is TRBV6-5 and J usage is TRBJ1-1; D perhaps matches TRBD1 (5 bases). V was shortened by 6 bases and J by 0 bases, with 14 bases between the two germline ends. Germline values: CDR1 MNHEY, CDR2 SVGAGI. This CDR3 region has 15 residues. The DNA of the CDR3 is TGTGCCAGCAGCGTGACAGCGTTCATGAACACTGAAGCTTTCTTT. It specifies CASSVTAFMNTEAFF.

This chain connects TRBV6-5 to TRBJ1-4, with unresolved D. The ends were cut back, 5 bases at V and 7 bases at J, with 11 bases in the middle. Germline lookup yields CDR1 MNHEY and CDR2 SVGAGI. This CDR3 has 13 residues. CDR3 nucleotides: TGTGCCAGCAGTCGCCTGCCGGGTGAAAAACTGTTTTTT. Its protein product is CASSRLPGEKLFF.

This chain connects TRBV18 to TRBJ1-1; D gene unclear. The ends were cut back, 8 bases at V and 1 base at J, with 8 bases in the middle. The germline V gene encodes CDR1 KGHSH and CDR2 LQKENI. The CDR3 totals 12 residues. Here the CDR3 reads CASQSGNTEAFF. The CDR3 DNA is TGTGCCAGCCAGTCAGGGAACACTGAAGCTTTCTTT. Full variable domain (remainder filled in from reference TRBV18 and TRBJ1-1): NAGVMQNPRHLVRRRGQEARLRCSPMKGHSHVYWYRQLPEEGLKFMVYLQKENIIDESGMPKERFSAEFPKEGPSILRIQQVVRGDSAAYFCASQSGNTEAFFGQGTRLTVV.

The chain has TRBV7-6 and TRBJ2-5; tentative D call: TRBD1 (5 bases). The CDR3 has 15 amino acids. The V end lost 1 base, the J end lost 4 bases, and 13 bases lay between the germline ends. Germline CDR1 reads SGHVS; CDR2 reads FNYEAQ. CDR3 coding DNA: TGTGCCAGCAGCTTAGACAATAGGGGCTTAGAGACCCAGTACTTC. Protein product: CASSLDNRGLETQYF.

This sequence joins TRBV12-3 or TRBV12-4 and TRBJ1-4; 9 bases are shared with TRBD1. This CDR3 comprises 13 residues. The trim removed 6 bases at V and 5 bases at J, leaving 1 base unmatched. The CDR3 nucleotides are TGTGCCAGCAGACAGGGGGCCAATGAAAAACTGTTTTTT. Its protein is CASRQGANEKLFF.